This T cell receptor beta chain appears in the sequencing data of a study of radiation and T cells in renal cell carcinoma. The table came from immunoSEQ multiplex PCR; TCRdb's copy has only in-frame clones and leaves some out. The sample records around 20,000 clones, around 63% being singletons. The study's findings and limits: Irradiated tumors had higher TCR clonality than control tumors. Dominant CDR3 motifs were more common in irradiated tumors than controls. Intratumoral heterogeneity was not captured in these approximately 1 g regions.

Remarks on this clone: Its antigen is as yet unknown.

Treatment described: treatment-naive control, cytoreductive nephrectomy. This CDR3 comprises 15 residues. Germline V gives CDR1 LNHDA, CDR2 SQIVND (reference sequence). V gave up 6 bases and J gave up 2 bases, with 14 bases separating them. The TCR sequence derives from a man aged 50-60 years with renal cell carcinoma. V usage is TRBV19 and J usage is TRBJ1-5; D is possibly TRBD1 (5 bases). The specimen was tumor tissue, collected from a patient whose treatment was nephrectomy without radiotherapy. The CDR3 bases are TGTGCCAGTAGCCAAGGGGCTTGGGGCAATCAGCCCCAGCATTTT. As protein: CASSQGAWGNQPQHF.